Below are 10 T cell receptor beta chains sequenced from a single sample in a study of blood T cell repertoires in COVID-19. Profiled with immunoSEQ multiplex PCR; TCRdb holds only in-frame clones, not every one. The sample consists of approximately 190,000 clones, around 83% of them appearing once. Sequences were obtained from peripheral blood. Receptors originate from a woman aged 35 to 49 with acute or convalescent COVID-19.

As to this clone: The sample holds other DNA sequences that translate to the same CDR3. The chain has TRBV7-2 and TRBJ2-3, with a tentative D call TRBD2 (5 bases). This CDR3 has 14 amino acids. Trimming pared 0 bases from V and 1 base from J, leaving 5 bases between. Germline V CDR1 and CDR2: SGHTA, FQGNSA. This CDR3 reads CASSLAGGTDTQYF. The CDR3 nucleotides read TGTGCCAGCAGCTTAGCCGGGGGCACAGATACGCAGTATTTT.

This sequence joins TRBV28 and TRBJ2-3; 9 bases agree with TRBD1. V dropped 6 bases and J dropped 3; count of bases not matched to a gene: 13. Germline CDR1 reads MDHEN; CDR2 reads SYDVKM. The CDR3 loop spans 17 amino acids. CDR3 region: CASSPYVGTGWTDTQYF. The CDR3 DNA is TGTGCCAGCAGCCCTTATGTGGGGACAGGGTGGACAGATACGCAGTATTTT.

This clone was detected only once. This sequence joins TRBV7-8 and TRBJ1-6; 7 bases fit TRBD1. Per germline, CDR1 SGHVS and CDR2 FQNEAQ. Trimming at V came to 6 bases and at J to 5 bases, leaving 10 bases not matched to a gene. The CDR3 sequence is 16 residues long. DNA for the CDR3: TGTGCCAGCAGGGCGACAGGGATCGGGGATAATTCACCCCTCCACTTT. Translating it yields CASRATGIGDNSPLHF.

The chain has TRBV28 and TRBJ1-2; the D is unclear. The CDR3 length is 12 residues. Germline lookup yields CDR1 MDHEN and CDR2 SYDVKM. V was shortened by 4 bases and J by 4 bases, with 7 bases between the two germline ends. The CDR3 DNA reads as TGTGCCAGCAGTTATAACAGCTATGGCTACACCTTC. Translation gives CASSYNSYGYTF.

This chain connects TRBV7-8 to TRBJ2-5; TRBD2 matches 16 bases. The V and J ends lost 5 bases and 1 base, in that order; junction bases with no gene match: 4. The CDR3 spans 17 residues. CDR1 and CDR2 (germline): SGHVS, FQNEAQ. The CDR3 nucleotides are TGTGCCAGCAGCACTGGGACTAGCGGGGGGGCCCAAGAGACCCAGTACTTC. Its protein product is CASSTGTSGGAQETQYF.

The chain carries TRBV24-1 and TRBJ2-4; a weak D match, TRBD2 (6 bases). V was cut by 9 bases and J by 0 bases, with 8 bases left in between. This CDR3 is 13 amino acids long. Germline lookup yields CDR1 KGHDR and CDR2 SFDVKD. CDR3 residues: CATPGVAKNIQYF. CDR3 nucleotides: TGTGCCACCCCGGGGGTAGCCAAAAACATTCAGTACTTC.

The chain carries TRBV5-6 and TRBJ1-1; D is undetermined. CDR3 size: 14 residues. V shed 0 bases and J shed 0 bases, with 6 bases lying between them. Germline CDR1 reads SGHDT; CDR2 reads YYEEEE. The CDR3 loop reads CASSLVVLNTEAFF. Written as DNA, the CDR3 is TGTGCCAGCAGCTTGGTAGTACTGAACACTGAAGCTTTCTTT.

V and J are TRBV11-3 and TRBJ1-1, with D perhaps TRBD1 (5 bases). V was shortened by 5 bases and J by 5 bases, with 18 bases between the two germline ends. CDR1 is SGHNT and CDR2 is YENEEA in the germline V gene. The CDR3 length is 15 residues. Here the CDR3 DNA reads TGTGCCAGCAGCCTAACGGGGGGATTAGGTACTGAAGCTTTCTTT. This encodes CASSLTGGLGTEAFF.

The chain links TRBV7-2 to TRBJ2-7; 7 positions match TRBD2. V shed 5 bases, J shed 1 base, and the junction held 14 bases outside the gene matches. The CDR3 contains 17 residues. The germline CDR1 and CDR2 sequences are SGHTA and FQGNSA. CDR3 loop: CASSPLTGGGYSYEQYF. In nucleotides, the CDR3 is TGTGCCAGCAGCCCACTTACTGGGGGGGGTTATTCCTACGAGCAGTACTTC.

The chain recombines TRBV5-6 with TRBJ1-1; 8 nucleotides line up with TRBD1. Losses at the gene ends were 4 bases for V and 8 bases for J; bases not matched to a gene: 7. The CDR3 is 13 residues long. Germline V gives CDR1 SGHDT, CDR2 YYEEEE. CDR3 DNA sequence: TGTGCCAGCAGCCCCAACCGGGACAGGGAAGCTTTCTTT. This codes for CASSPNRDREAFF. Combining the CDR3 with reference TRBV5-6 and TRBJ1-1 gives the whole variable domain DAGVTQSPTHLIKTRGQQVTLRCSPKSGHDTVSWYQQALGQGPQFIFQYYEEEERQRGNFPDRFSGHQFPNYSSELNVNALLLGDSALYLCASSPNRDREAFFGQGTRLTVV.